Listed below are T cell receptor beta chains from one sample, sequenced in a study of blood T cell repertoires in COVID-19. Only in-frame clones appear in the TCRdb table, and some are missing; sequencing was by immunoSEQ multiplex PCR. Of 300,000 to 450,000 clones listed, more than 75% were seen once; the top ten hold 1.2%. The sequenced sample was PBMCs or T cells enriched from blood (not recorded which). These receptors originate from a woman between 18 and 29 years old who had recovered from COVID-19. Each CDR3 is given with its conserved first and last residue. The D gene is left open where the match is weak. A clone size is listed for some rows: how often the clone was seen (once, few, many), or a class if it is expanded.

d_gene: -
abundance: -
j_gene: TRBJ1-4
v_gene: TRBV18
CDR3aa: CASSPSYEKLFF
CDR3nt: TGTGCCAGCTCACCATCCTATGAAAAACTGTTTTTT

d_gene: TRBD1
abundance: -
j_gene: TRBJ1-2
v_gene: TRBV5-6
CDR3aa: CASSLGDSLYGYTF
CDR3nt: TGTGCCAGCAGCTTGGGGGACAGCCTCTATGGCTACACCTTC

d_gene: TRBD1
abundance: -
j_gene: TRBJ1-6
v_gene: TRBV3-1/TRBV3-2
CDR3aa: CASSHAGGGSPLHF
CDR3nt: TGTGCCAGCAGCCACGCAGGGGGCGGTTCACCCCTCCACTTT

d_gene: TRBD2
abundance: -
j_gene: TRBJ2-3
v_gene: TRBV2
CDR3aa: CASSGDYSLTDTQYF
CDR3nt: TGTGCCAGCAGTGGGGACTATAGCCTCACAGATACGCAGTATTTT

d_gene: -
abundance: once
j_gene: TRBJ1-2
v_gene: TRBV9
CDR3aa: CASSVVGQVF
CDR3nt: TGTGCCAGCAGCGTAGTGGGGCAGGTCTTC

d_gene: TRBD1
abundance: -
j_gene: TRBJ1-2
v_gene: TRBV29-1
CDR3aa: CSAGDRASYGYTF
CDR3nt: TGCAGCGCCGGGGACAGAGCTTCCTATGGCTACACCTTC

d_gene: TRBD2
abundance: once
j_gene: TRBJ2-1
v_gene: TRBV7-7
CDR3aa: CASSLGVSSGGEYEQFF
CDR3nt: TGTGCTAGCAGCTTAGGGGTGTCTAGCGGGGGGGAGTATGAGCAGTTCTTC

d_gene: TRBD2
abundance: -
j_gene: TRBJ2-3
v_gene: TRBV14
CDR3aa: CASSQVYRGVQDTQYF
CDR3nt: TGTGCCAGCAGCCAAGTCTACCGGGGGGTACAAGATACGCAGTATTTT

d_gene: TRBD1
abundance: -
j_gene: TRBJ1-3
v_gene: TRBV9
CDR3aa: CASSDRDRNSGNTIYF
CDR3nt: TGTGCCAGCAGCGACCGGGACAGAAACTCTGGAAACACCATATATTTT

d_gene: -
abundance: -
j_gene: TRBJ1-3
v_gene: TRBV3-1/TRBV3-2
CDR3aa: CASSQEGGATGNTIYF
CDR3nt: TGTGCCAGCAGCCAAGAAGGGGGGGCGACTGGAAACACCATATATTTT

d_gene: TRBD2
abundance: -
j_gene: TRBJ2-3
v_gene: TRBV4-3
CDR3aa: CASSQDGSGGVTDTQYF
CDR3nt: TGCGCCAGCAGCCAAGATGGGAGCGGGGGGGTGACAGATACGCAGTATTTT

d_gene: -
abundance: -
j_gene: TRBJ2-5
v_gene: TRBV5-1
CDR3aa: CASALAGEETQYF
CDR3nt: TGCGCCAGCGCTTTGGCAGGGGAAGAGACCCAGTACTTC

d_gene: -
abundance: -
j_gene: TRBJ1-1
v_gene: TRBV6-2/TRBV6-3
CDR3aa: CASSFLPNTEAFF
CDR3nt: TGTGCCAGCAGTTTTCTCCCGAACACTGAAGCTTTCTTT

d_gene: -
abundance: -
j_gene: TRBJ1-1
v_gene: TRBV2
CDR3aa: CASSLSVPGRGF
CDR3nt: TGTGCCAGCAGTCTCTCAGTTCCGGGGAGAGGCTTT

d_gene: TRBD1
abundance: -
j_gene: TRBJ2-7
v_gene: TRBV6-5
CDR3aa: CASSYSPGTVTYEQYF
CDR3nt: TGTGCCAGCAGTTACTCTCCGGGGACAGTGACCTACGAGCAGTACTTC

d_gene: TRBD1
abundance: few
j_gene: TRBJ1-5
v_gene: TRBV4-3
CDR3aa: CASSEGTGSNQPQHF
CDR3nt: TGCGCCAGCAGCGAAGGGACAGGTAGCAATCAGCCCCAGCATTTT

d_gene: TRBD2
abundance: -
j_gene: TRBJ2-2
v_gene: TRBV3-1/TRBV3-2
CDR3aa: CASSPGGNTGELFF
CDR3nt: TGTGCCAGCAGCCCGGGGGGGAACACCGGGGAGCTGTTTTTT

d_gene: -
abundance: -
j_gene: TRBJ1-2
v_gene: TRBV18
CDR3aa: CASGLPEYGYTF
CDR3nt: TGTGCCAGCGGACTGCCTGAGTATGGCTACACCTTC

d_gene: -
abundance: -
j_gene: TRBJ2-3
v_gene: TRBV7-2
CDR3aa: CASSLPTPGVTDTQYF
CDR3nt: TGTGCCAGCAGCTTACCAACCCCAGGGGTTACAGATACGCAGTATTTT

d_gene: -
abundance: -
j_gene: TRBJ2-2
v_gene: TRBV19
CDR3aa: CASSIGGPTGELFF
CDR3nt: TGTGCCAGTAGTATAGGAGGTCCGACCGGGGAGCTGTTTTTT

d_gene: TRBD2
abundance: -
j_gene: TRBJ2-7
v_gene: TRBV3-1/TRBV3-2
CDR3aa: CASSQGLAGPLSSYEQYF
CDR3nt: TGTGCCAGCAGCCAAGGACTAGCGGGGCCCCTCAGCTCCTACGAGCAGTACTTC

d_gene: TRBD1
abundance: -
j_gene: TRBJ1-2
v_gene: TRBV5-8
CDR3aa: CASSFGQGWNYGYTF
CDR3nt: TGTGCCAGCAGCTTTGGACAGGGGTGGAACTATGGCTACACCTTC

d_gene: -
abundance: -
j_gene: TRBJ1-4
v_gene: TRBV4-1
CDR3aa: CASSQDGRELFF
CDR3nt: TGCGCCAGCAGCCAAGATGGGAGGGAACTGTTTTTT

d_gene: -
abundance: -
j_gene: TRBJ1-6
v_gene: TRBV4-3
CDR3aa: CASSQEVVSSYNSPLHF
CDR3nt: TGCGCCAGCAGCCAAGAGGTGGTGAGCTCCTATAATTCACCCCTCCACTTT

d_gene: -
abundance: -
j_gene: TRBJ1-2
v_gene: TRBV5-1
CDR3aa: CASSLTTGHINYGYTF
CDR3nt: TGCGCCAGCAGCTTGACGACGGGTCATATAAACTATGGCTACACCTTC

d_gene: TRBD1
abundance: -
j_gene: TRBJ1-6
v_gene: TRBV9
CDR3aa: CASSQPGTGNSPLHF
CDR3nt: TGTGCCAGCAGTCAACCCGGGACAGGGAATTCACCCCTCCACTTT

d_gene: TRBD1
abundance: -
j_gene: TRBJ1-5
v_gene: TRBV2
CDR3aa: CASNYGTGPYQPQHF
CDR3nt: TGTGCCAGCAACTACGGGACAGGGCCCTATCAGCCCCAGCATTTT

d_gene: TRBD1
abundance: -
j_gene: TRBJ2-5
v_gene: TRBV29-1
CDR3aa: CSVDSRQGSQETQYF
CDR3nt: TGCAGCGTAGACTCTCGACAGGGCTCCCAAGAGACCCAGTACTTC

d_gene: -
abundance: -
j_gene: TRBJ1-3
v_gene: TRBV13
CDR3aa: CASSLLDSESGNTIYF
CDR3nt: TGTGCCAGCAGCTTACTTGATTCGGAGTCTGGAAACACCATATATTTT

d_gene: -
abundance: -
j_gene: TRBJ2-7
v_gene: TRBV7-8
CDR3aa: CASSLGGPGGSEQYF
CDR3nt: TGTGCCAGCAGCTTAGGGGGGCCAGGGGGGAGCGAGCAGTACTTC

d_gene: TRBD1
abundance: -
j_gene: TRBJ2-7
v_gene: TRBV4-1
CDR3aa: CASSPRDSSSYEQYF
CDR3nt: TGCGCCAGCAGCCCCCGGGACAGTAGCTCCTACGAGCAGTACTTC

d_gene: TRBD1
abundance: -
j_gene: TRBJ2-7
v_gene: TRBV5-1
CDR3aa: CASSIRTGGSYEQYF
CDR3nt: TGCGCCAGCAGCATCCGGACAGGGGGGTCCTACGAGCAGTACTTC

d_gene: -
abundance: -
j_gene: TRBJ1-5
v_gene: TRBV27
CDR3aa: CASRDTGLNNQPQHF
CDR3nt: TGTGCCAGCAGGGACACAGGGTTAAACAATCAGCCCCAGCATTTT

d_gene: -
abundance: -
j_gene: TRBJ1-4
v_gene: TRBV6-5
CDR3aa: CASSRGGRREKLFF
CDR3nt: TGTGCCAGCAGTAGGGGGGGGCGTAGGGAAAAACTGTTTTTT

d_gene: -
abundance: -
j_gene: TRBJ1-5
v_gene: TRBV3-1/TRBV3-2
CDR3aa: CASSQDQLTLDSSNQPQHF
CDR3nt: TGTGCCAGCAGCCAAGATCAGCTTACACTTGACAGTAGCAATCAGCCCCAGCATTTT

d_gene: -
abundance: -
j_gene: TRBJ2-2
v_gene: TRBV25-1
CDR3aa: CASKTSSNTGELFF
CDR3nt: TGTGCCAGCAAGACTAGTTCGAACACCGGGGAGCTGTTTTTT

d_gene: -
abundance: -
j_gene: TRBJ2-1
v_gene: TRBV7-9
CDR3aa: CASSPPWGSEIPLYNEQFF
CDR3nt: TGTGCCAGCAGCCCCCCTTGGGGCAGTGAGATACCTCTCTACAATGAGCAGTTCTTC

d_gene: TRBD1
abundance: -
j_gene: TRBJ1-2
v_gene: TRBV5-8
CDR3aa: CASSFTGGSNGYTF
CDR3nt: TGTGCCAGCAGCTTCACAGGGGGGAGTAATGGCTACACCTTC

d_gene: -
abundance: -
j_gene: TRBJ2-7
v_gene: TRBV18
CDR3aa: CASSPMFGDGEQYF
CDR3nt: TGTGCCAGCTCACCAATGTTCGGGGATGGGGAGCAGTACTTC

d_gene: -
abundance: -
j_gene: TRBJ2-2
v_gene: TRBV7-7
CDR3aa: CASSANRGGTGELFF
CDR3nt: TGTGCTAGCAGCGCCAACAGGGGGGGCACCGGGGAGCTGTTTTTT